The 16 T cell receptor beta chains below were found in one sample sequenced in a study of OX40 agonist ivuxolimab in advanced cancers. Generated by immunoSEQ multiplex PCR, the TCRdb table keeps only in-frame clones and is missing some. The table lists 78,000 or so clones, about 88% of them singletons. Sample: CD4+ or CD8+ T cells sorted from blood, taken in a trial of the OX40 agonist ivuxolimab. The origin of the receptors is an adult with an advanced solid tumor such as melanoma, head and neck, liver or kidney cancer.

In its sample, this clone was seen a few times. The rearrangement joins TRBV6-1 to TRBJ2-3; 9 nucleotides match TRBD2. Germline V lookup: CDR1 MNHNS, CDR2 SASEGT. The length of the CDR3 is 18 residues. V shed 3 bases, J shed 2 bases, and the junction held 12 bases outside the gene matches. CDR3 sequence: CASSDVVSTSGNTDTQYF. CDR3 DNA: TGTGCCAGCAGTGATGTTGTCTCGACTAGCGGAAACACAGATACGCAGTATTTT.

The V call is TRBV10-1, the J call TRBJ1-1; D is perhaps TRBD1 (5 bases). This CDR3 has 13 residues. Germline-derived CDR1 and CDR2 are WNHNN and SYGVQD (reference sequence). The germline V and J ends were trimmed by 9 bases and 4 bases, with 15 bases remaining between them. CDR3 residues: CASAATGTTEAFF. CDR3 sequence (DNA): TGCGCCAGTGCGGCGACGGGGACCACTGAAGCTTTCTTT.

The chain links TRBV6-6 to TRBJ2-3; TRBD1 aligns across 11 bases. The CDR3 is made up of 14 amino acids. Germline-derived CDR1 and CDR2 are MNHNY and SVGAGI (reference sequence). V gave up 6 bases and J gave up 3 bases; unmatched junction bases: 2. CDR3 sequence: CASRDRGLTDTQYF. The CDR3 DNA reads TGTGCCAGCAGGGACAGGGGGCTTACAGATACGCAGTATTTT.

The rearrangement links TRBV10-3 to TRBJ2-7; D not certain. The CDR3 totals 13 residues. The germline V and J ends were trimmed by 10 bases and 3 bases, with 16 bases remaining between them. Germline V CDR1 and CDR2: ENHRY, SYGVKD. The CDR3 reads CATRPPRIYEQYF. CDR3 in DNA: TGTGCCACAAGACCCCCAAGGATCTACGAGCAGTACTTC.

The rearrangement links TRBV2 to TRBJ2-3, with 7 bases aligning to TRBD1. J was trimmed by 3 bases and V by 8 bases; bases with no gene match: 8. Looked up from germline, CDR1 is SNHLY and CDR2 is FYNNEI. The CDR3 is made up of 14 amino acids. The chain's CDR3 is CASARDSGTDTQYF. In nucleotides, the CDR3 is TGTGCCAGCGCCCGGGACAGTGGAACAGATACGCAGTATTTT.

In its sample, this clone was seen once. The V call is TRBV5-4, the J call TRBJ1-2, with D possibly TRBD1 on 5 matching bases. The CDR3 spans 15 residues. From germline, CDR1 is SGHNT and CDR2 YYREEE (reference sequence). The V gene lost 4 bases and the J gene lost 6 bases, with 19 bases spanning the gap. The CDR3 nucleotides read TGTGCCAGCAGCCAAGCCCTCCGGGACGGTAATGGCTACACCTTC. Protein: CASSQALRDGNGYTF.

The gene calls are TRBV7-9 and TRBJ1-2; 7 bases align to TRBD1. The germline V gene encodes CDR1 SEHNR and CDR2 FQNEAQ (reference sequence). The V and J ends lost 5 bases and 6 bases, in that order; junction bases with no gene match: 15. This CDR3 contains 16 residues. Here the CDR3 reads CASSHSIGQEVNGYTF. The CDR3 DNA reads TGTGCCAGCAGCCATTCTATCGGACAGGAAGTAAATGGCTACACCTTC.

This clone has a handful of counts. The gene calls are TRBV28 and TRBJ1-5; 11 positions agree with TRBD1. The CDR3 covers 14 residues. Germline CDR1 MDHEN, CDR2 SYDVKM. V trimming: 7 bases; J trimming: 5 bases; junction bases outside the gene matches: 4. In nucleotides, the CDR3 is TGTGCCAGCAAAGGGACAGGGGGATATCAGCCCCAGCATTTT. As protein: CASKGTGGYQPQHF.

The V gene is TRBV28, the J gene TRBJ2-7, with D possibly being TRBD1 (6 bases). Looked up from germline, CDR1 is MDHEN and CDR2 is SYDVKM. The CDR3 has 18 residues. V lost 1 base to trimming and J lost 9 bases, with 28 bases between them. The CDR3 is CASSLSSGVEGIPTRQYF. The CDR3 DNA is TGTGCCAGCAGTTTATCCTCAGGGGTCGAAGGGATCCCTACGAGGCAGTACTTC.

The table lists this clone with a count of one. This chain links TRBV9 with TRBJ1-1; a weak D match, TRBD1 (6 bases). This CDR3 spans 14 amino acids. V lost 4 bases and J 3 bases, leaving 13 bases between the germline ends. Per germline, CDR1 SGDLS and CDR2 YYNGEE. CDR3 nucleotide sequence: TGTGCCAGCAGCCCACAGGACAGCGACACTGAAGCTTTCTTT. Its protein is CASSPQDSDTEAFF.

The chain combines TRBV11-2 with TRBJ2-5; TRBD1 is a possible D gene (6 bases). The V end was cut by 5 bases, the J end by 1 base, with 14 bases between. CDR3 size: 15 residues. CDR1 SGHAT and CDR2 FQNNGV come from the germline V gene. CDR3 amino acids: CASSPRRTAQETQYF. Here the CDR3 DNA reads TGTGCCAGCAGCCCGCGGAGGACAGCCCAAGAGACCCAGTACTTC.

The J gene is TRBJ2-7, the V gene TRBV7-2; 7 bases are shared with TRBD1. Germline lookup yields CDR1 SGHTA and CDR2 FQGNSA. Trimming took 5 bases from V and 4 from J; bases not matched to a gene: 5. The CDR3 consists of 13 residues. The CDR3 sequence is CASSPSTGYEQYF. CDR3 sequence (DNA): TGTGCCAGCAGCCCTTCGACAGGGTACGAGCAGTACTTC.

The rearrangement uses TRBV10-1 and TRBJ2-7, with D perhaps matching TRBD1 (6 bases). Germline CDR1 is WNHNN and CDR2 is SYGVQD (reference sequence). V lost 10 bases and J lost 4, with 17 bases in between. CDR3 length: 13 amino acids. CDR3 DNA sequence: TGCGCCACCGAGACAGGTAGAGGGTACGAGCAGTACTTC. Encoded protein: CATETGRGYEQYF.

This chain uses TRBV5-4 with TRBJ2-5; 10 nucleotides align to TRBD2. The J call may be wrong; the DNA end is better matched by TRBJ2-7. Germline assignment: CDR1 SGHNT and CDR2 YYREEE (reference sequence). This CDR3 comprises 15 residues. The CDR3 nucleotides read TGTGCCAGCAGCTTAGCGGGAGGGTTTGGTGGCGAGCAGTACTTC. This encodes CASSLAGGFGGEQYF.

The chain uses TRBV15 and TRBJ1-6, with 7 bases that match TRBD1. From germline, CDR1 is LNHNV and CDR2 YYDKDF (reference sequence). This CDR3 contains 16 residues. The trim removed 1 base at V and 7 bases at J, leaving 7 bases unmatched. The DNA for the CDR3 is TGTGCCACCAGCAGAGGTTTCGGGACAGACAATTCACCCCTCCACTTT. Translating gives CATSRGFGTDNSPLHF.

V is TRBV5-6 and J is TRBJ2-5, with TRBD1 matching over 8 bases. CDR3 length: 15 amino acids. The V and J ends lost 0 bases and 5 bases, in that order; junction bases with no gene match: 6. CDR1 SGHDT and CDR2 YYEEEE come from the germline V gene. In DNA form, the CDR3 reads TGTGCCAGCAGCTTGGCGGCAGGGGGCGCGGAGACCCAGTACTTC. Protein sequence: CASSLAAGGAETQYF.